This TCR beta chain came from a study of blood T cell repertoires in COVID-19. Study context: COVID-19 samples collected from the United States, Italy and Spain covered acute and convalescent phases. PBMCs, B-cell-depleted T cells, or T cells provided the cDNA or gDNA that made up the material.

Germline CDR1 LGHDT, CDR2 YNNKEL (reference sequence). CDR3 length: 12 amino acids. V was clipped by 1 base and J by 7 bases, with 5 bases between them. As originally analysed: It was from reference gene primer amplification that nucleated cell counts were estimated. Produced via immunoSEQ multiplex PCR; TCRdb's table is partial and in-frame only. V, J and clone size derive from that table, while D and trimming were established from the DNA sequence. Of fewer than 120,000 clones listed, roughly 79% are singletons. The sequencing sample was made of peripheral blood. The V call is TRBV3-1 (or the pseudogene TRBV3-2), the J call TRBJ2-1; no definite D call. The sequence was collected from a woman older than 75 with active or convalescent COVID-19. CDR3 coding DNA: TGTGCCAGCAGCCAAGTGAGGAATGAGCAGTTCTTC. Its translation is CASSQVRNEQFF.